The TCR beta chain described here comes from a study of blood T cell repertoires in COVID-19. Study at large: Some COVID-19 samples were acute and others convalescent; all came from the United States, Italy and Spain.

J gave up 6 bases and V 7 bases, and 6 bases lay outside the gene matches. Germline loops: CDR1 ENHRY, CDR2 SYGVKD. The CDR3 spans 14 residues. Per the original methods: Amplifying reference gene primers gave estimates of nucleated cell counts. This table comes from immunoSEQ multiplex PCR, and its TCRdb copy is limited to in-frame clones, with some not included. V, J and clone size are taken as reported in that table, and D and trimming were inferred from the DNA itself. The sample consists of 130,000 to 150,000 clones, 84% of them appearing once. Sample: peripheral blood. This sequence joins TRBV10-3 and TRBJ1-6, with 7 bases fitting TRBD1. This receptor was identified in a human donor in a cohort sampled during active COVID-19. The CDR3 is CAITDRVGNSPLHF. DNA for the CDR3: TGTGCCATCACCGACAGGGTGGGTAATTCACCCCTCCACTTT.